A selection of T cell receptor beta chains follows, all from one sample in a study of PD-1 blockade in classical Hodgkin lymphoma. The data were produced by immunoSEQ multiplex PCR, yet TCRdb's version contains in-frame clones alone and is incomplete. Of fewer than 25,000 clones in the sample, more than 80% are singletons; the top ten hold roughly 14%. Sequenced material: peripheral blood mononuclear cells (PBMCs), taken before the second cycle of nivolumab. The origin of the receptors is a human donor with classical Hodgkin lymphoma. CDR3s include the opening cysteine and the closing phenylalanine or tryptophan. D genes are given only for firm matches. Clone sizes are given selectively: once, few, many, or a class where the clone is expanded.

TRBV4-2	TRBJ2-7	NA	NA	TGTGCCAGCAGCCAAGCGGACAGCAGCTACGAGCAGTACTTC	CASSQADSSYEQYF
TRBV6-6	TRBJ2-5	NA	TRBD1	TGTGCCAGCAGTCCGTATCAACCGGGACAGGGGGAGACCCAGTACTTC	CASSPYQPGQGETQYF
TRBV2	TRBJ2-5	NA	TRBD2	TGTGCCAGCAGTGGGAGTGTAGCGGGGGTGGGAGAGACCCAGTACTTC	CASSGSVAGVGETQYF
TRBV5-1	TRBJ2-3	NA	TRBD2	TGCGCCAGCCGCCCGGCGGGGGGGCAAGCAGATACGCAGTATTTT	CASRPAGGQADTQYF
TRBV4-3	TRBJ2-7	NA	TRBD1	TGCGCCAGCAGCCAAGATGGGACAGGGCCCCCGCACCAGTACTTC	CASSQDGTGPPHQYF
TRBV5-1	TRBJ1-1	NA	TRBD1	TGCGCCAGCTCCCAAAGGGGACAGGGGATGAACACTGAAGCTTTCTTT	CASSQRGQGMNTEAFF
TRBV5-1	TRBJ2-2	NA	TRBD2	TGCGCCAGCAGAGGGACTAGCGGGGGGGCCGCCGGGGAGCTGTTTTTT	CASRGTSGGAAGELFF
TRBV5-1	TRBJ2-1	NA	NA	TGCGCCAGCAGCTTGGCGGCAGGGACGAAGGGTGAGCAGTTCTTC	CASSLAAGTKGEQFF
TRBV7-9	TRBJ1-4	NA	TRBD1	TGTGCCAGCAGCTTCTTCCAGGGGGCGAATGAAAAACTGTTTTTT	CASSFFQGANEKLFF
TRBV7-9	TRBJ1-6	NA	NA	TGTGCCAGCAGCTTAGACCCGAATTCACCCCTCCACTTT	CASSLDPNSPLHF
TRBV5-1	TRBJ2-3	few	TRBD1	TGCGCCAGCAGCTTACAGGGGCTAGTTACAGATACGCAGTATTTT	CASSLQGLVTDTQYF
TRBV7-9	TRBJ2-1	NA	NA	TGTGCCAGCAGCTTGGCACTCGAGCCCGCGCGGGGCGAGCAGTTCTTC	CASSLALEPARGEQFF
TRBV6-6	TRBJ2-6	NA	NA	TGTGCCAGCAGCCCTATATACTCTGGGGCCAACGTCCTGACTTTC	CASSPIYSGANVLTF
TRBV11-2	TRBJ1-2	NA	TRBD1	TGTGCCAGCAGCTCCCGTCTTTTGGGGGACAGGGACAACTATGGCTACACCTTC	CASSSRLLGDRDNYGYTF
TRBV7-9	TRBJ2-3	NA	NA	TGTGCCACCCTGTGGACAGGCACAGATACGCAGTATTTT	CATLWTGTDTQYF
TRBV5-1	TRBJ1-5	NA	NA	TGCGCCAGCAGACCCGGACAGTTCCCCAATCAGCCCCAGCATTTT	CASRPGQFPNQPQHF
TRBV12-2	TRBJ2-7	NA	NA	TGTGCAAGTCGCTTAGCGAATCAGCCGGGACAGGGGATCTCCTACGAGCAGTACTTC	CASRLANQPGQGISYEQYF
TRBV6-1	TRBJ2-5	once	NA	TGTGCCAGCAGTTTCGCGTGGGAGACCCAGTACTTC	CASSFAWETQYF
TRBV7-9	TRBJ2-5	NA	NA	TGTGCCAGCAGCTTAGCAGGTACCCAAGAGACCCAGTACTTC	CASSLAGTQETQYF
TRBV7-9	TRBJ2-6	NA	NA	TGTGCCAGCAGTCACTCTGGGGCCAACGTCCTGACTTTC	CASSHSGANVLTF
TRBV29-1	TRBJ2-3	once	TRBD2	TGCAGCGTGGCGGGGGCGGGGGGGCCGGGAGATACGCAGTATTTT	CSVAGAGGPGDTQYF
TRBV7-8	TRBJ1-5	NA	NA	TGTGCCAGCAGCTCCCAAGGGCTCAGCAATCAGCCCCAGCATTTT	CASSSQGLSNQPQHF
TRBV30	TRBJ1-2	NA	NA	TGTGCCTGGAGTCTTGGGGGGGGCTACACCTTC	CAWSLGGGYTF
TRBV25-1	TRBJ1-1	NA	NA	TGTGCCAGCAGTGAACTGGGCTCCAAAGGTGAAGCTTTCTTT	CASSELGSKGEAFF
TRBV5-1	TRBJ2-5	NA	NA	TGCGCCAGCAGCTTGGCCCCGGGGGCGATGGGAGAGACCCAGTACTTC	CASSLAPGAMGETQYF
TRBV4-3	TRBJ2-2	NA	TRBD2	TGCGCCAGCAGCCAAGATTGGGGGATGACCGGGACTAGAGCCGGGGAGCTGTTTTTT	CASSQDWGMTGTRAGELFF
TRBV7-9	TRBJ1-1	once	NA	TGTGCCAGCAGCTTAGACGGGGGGATGAACACTGAAGCTTTCTTT	CASSLDGGMNTEAFF
TRBV18	TRBJ1-2	NA	TRBD1	TGTGCCAGCTCACCCCTGGGGACAGAGATAGCTAACTATGGCTACACCTTC	CASSPLGTEIANYGYTF
TRBV5-1	TRBJ2-7	NA	TRBD2	TGCGCCAGCAGCTTGGATCCGGGGGGGAGCTCCTACGAGCAGTACTTC	CASSLDPGGSSYEQYF
TRBV7-3	TRBJ2-1	NA	TRBD2	TGTGCCAGCAGCTCCCTGGGTAGCGGGGGGGCCAATGAGCAGTTCTTC	CASSSLGSGGANEQFF
TRBV7-8	TRBJ2-7	NA	TRBD2	TGTGCCAGCAGCTCCTCTAGCGGGGGGGCCTACGAGCAGTACTTC	CASSSSSGGAYEQYF
TRBV19	TRBJ2-1	NA	NA	TGTGCCAGTAGTATTTCGGATGAGCAGTTCTTC	CASSISDEQFF
TRBV6-1	TRBJ1-2	NA	NA	TGTGCCAGCAGTGTCTGGGACGGAAAAGGCTACACCTTC	CASSVWDGKGYTF
TRBV5-1	TRBJ2-2	NA	NA	TGCGCCAGCAGCTTACCAGGGGCGGCGAACACCGGGGAGCTGTTTTTT	CASSLPGAANTGELFF
TRBV7-8	TRBJ2-7	NA	NA	TGTGCCAGCAGCCTCTCCTCCGGGACTCCCGAGGGGCAGTACTTC	CASSLSSGTPEGQYF
TRBV5-1	TRBJ2-7	NA	TRBD1	TGCGCCAGCAGCACACAGGGGTACGAGCAGTACTTC	CASSTQGYEQYF
TRBV6-1	TRBJ2-3	few	NA	TGTGCCAGCAGTGATCTCAGAGGAGGGGGTAGCACAGATACGCAGTATTTT	CASSDLRGGGSTDTQYF
TRBV21-1	TRBJ2-7	NA	NA	TGTGCCAGCTCAAATTACGAGCAGTACTTC	CASSNYEQYF
TRBV6-5	TRBJ2-2	NA	NA	TGTGCCAGCAGTGACAGGATTAACACCGGGGAGCTGTTTTTT	CASSDRINTGELFF
TRBV5-1	TRBJ2-2	once	NA	TGCGCCAGCAGCTTGGCCGGGGATACCGGGGAGCTGTTTTTT	CASSLAGDTGELFF
TRBV7-9	TRBJ2-7	NA	NA	TGTGCCAGCAGCTCAAACCCAGTATCCTACGAGCAGTACTTC	CASSSNPVSYEQYF
TRBV29-1	TRBJ2-3	NA	TRBD2	TGCAGCGTTGAGGGGGCGGGGGGGCCTGGAGATACGCAGTATTTT	CSVEGAGGPGDTQYF
TRBV7-9	TRBJ1-1	NA	NA	TGTGCCAGCAGCTTACAGACCCGCAGGGACGGAGGGAACACTGAAGCTTTCTTT	CASSLQTRRDGGNTEAFF
TRBV4-3	TRBJ2-2	NA	TRBD1	TGCGCCAGCAGCCGACAACAGGGGTTCCTCGGGACCGGGGAGCTGTTTTTT	CASSRQQGFLGTGELFF
TRBV29-1	TRBJ2-5	once	NA	TGCAGCGTTGGCCAGGGGAGGGCAGAGACCCAGTACTTC	CSVGQGRAETQYF
TRBV5-1	TRBJ2-3	few	TRBD2	TGCGCCAGCAGCGTGACTAGCGGTAGCACAGATACGCAGTATTTT	CASSVTSGSTDTQYF